The entry that follows covers one T cell receptor (beta chain) sequence. Ages ranged from roughly 18 to 95 years, with residence in approximately 23 US areas. The study assigned cohorts using participant-reported clinical history. Before they entered the study, exposed participants had met a COVID-19 case within 2 weeks. This table comes from immunoSEQ multiplex PCR, and its TCRdb copy is limited to in-frame clones, with some not included. The table has nearly 300,000 clones, roughly 91% seen once. These data come from a study of blood T cell repertoires in COVID-19. Study overall: T cells, B-cell-depleted T cells, or PBMCs supplied cDNA or gDNA.

The CDR3 runs 17 residues. V was trimmed by 8 bases and J by 3 bases, leaving 23 bases between them. The germline CDR1 and CDR2 sequences are SGHNT and YENEEA. The sample consisted of PBMCs or T cells enriched from blood (not recorded which). The chain uses TRBV11-3 and TRBJ2-1; D not certain. The source is a woman aged 50 to 65 who had been exposed to COVID-19. The CDR3 region has the DNA TGTGCCAGCGGGCCCTTTTTGCACAGTATAGACTACAATGAGCAGTTCTTC. The encoded protein is CASGPFLHSIDYNEQFF.